The text below deals with one TCR beta chain. The sample is drawn from a study of control samples from healthy donors and cancer patients. The V end lost 2 bases, the J end lost 3 bases, and 7 bases lay between the germline ends. In germline, CDR1 is ENHRY, CDR2 SYGVKD. CDR3 length: 13 residues. TCRdb's copy holds only in-frame clones and misses some; the assay was immunoSEQ multiplex PCR. The sample lists approximately 140,000 clones; approximately 89% were seen once. The TCR was taken from a man aged 50 to 59 with head and neck cancer. The V call is TRBV10-3, the J call TRBJ1-1; D uncertain. The sequencing sample was made of PBMCs. The CDR3: CAISEDGYTEAFF. The CDR3 DNA reads TGTGCCATCAGTGAGGACGGATACACTGAAGCTTTCTTT.